This T cell receptor (beta chain) originates from a study of blood T cell repertoires in COVID-19. About the research overall: T cells, B-cell-depleted T cells, or PBMCs supplied cDNA or gDNA.

Germline V gene lookup returns CDR1 SGHAT and CDR2 FQNNGV. Trimming stripped 2 bases from V and 7 bases from J, with 18 bases between. CDR3 size: 15 residues. Profiling relied on immunoSEQ multiplex PCR, and the TCRdb table lists in-frame clones only, not all of them. The table has approximately 280,000 clones, approximately 84% seen once. The origin of this receptor is a woman in her twenties or thirties who had recovered from COVID-19. The genes are TRBV11-2 and TRBJ2-7; D is possibly TRBD2 (6 bases). The sequencing input was peripheral blood. CDR3 sequence (DNA): TGTGCCAGCAGCTTAAGGGTCGGCGGGACGTGGGAGCAGTACTTC. Protein: CASSLRVGGTWEQYF.